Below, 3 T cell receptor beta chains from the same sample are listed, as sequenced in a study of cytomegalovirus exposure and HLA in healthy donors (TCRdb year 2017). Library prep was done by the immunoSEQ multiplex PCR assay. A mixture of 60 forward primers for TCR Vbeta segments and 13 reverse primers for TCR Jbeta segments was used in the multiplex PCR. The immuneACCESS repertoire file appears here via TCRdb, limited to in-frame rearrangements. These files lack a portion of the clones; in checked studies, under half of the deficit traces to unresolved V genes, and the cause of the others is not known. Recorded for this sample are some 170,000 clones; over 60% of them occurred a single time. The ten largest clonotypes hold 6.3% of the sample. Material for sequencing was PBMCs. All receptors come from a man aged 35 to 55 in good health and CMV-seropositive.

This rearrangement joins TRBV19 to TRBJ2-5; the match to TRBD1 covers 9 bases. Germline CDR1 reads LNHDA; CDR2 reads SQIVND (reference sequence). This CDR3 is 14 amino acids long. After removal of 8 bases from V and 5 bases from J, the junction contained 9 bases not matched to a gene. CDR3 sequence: CASSQTGGGETQYF. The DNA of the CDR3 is TGTGCCAGTTCCCAAACAGGGGGCGGGGAGACCCAGTACTTC.

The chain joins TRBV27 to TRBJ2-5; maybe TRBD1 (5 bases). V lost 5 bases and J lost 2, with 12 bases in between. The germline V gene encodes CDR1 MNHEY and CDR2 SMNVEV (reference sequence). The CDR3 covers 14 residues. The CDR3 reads CASSPWTNQETQYF. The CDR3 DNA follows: TGTGCCAGCAGTCCCTGGACAAATCAAGAGACCCAGTACTTC.

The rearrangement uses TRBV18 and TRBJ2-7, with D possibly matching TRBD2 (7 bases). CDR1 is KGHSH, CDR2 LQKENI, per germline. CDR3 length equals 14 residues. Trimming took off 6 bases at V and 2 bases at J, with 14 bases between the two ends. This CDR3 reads CASSTGGRPYEQYF. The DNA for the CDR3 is TGTGCCAGCTCCACCGGGGGGCGTCCCTACGAGCAGTACTTC.